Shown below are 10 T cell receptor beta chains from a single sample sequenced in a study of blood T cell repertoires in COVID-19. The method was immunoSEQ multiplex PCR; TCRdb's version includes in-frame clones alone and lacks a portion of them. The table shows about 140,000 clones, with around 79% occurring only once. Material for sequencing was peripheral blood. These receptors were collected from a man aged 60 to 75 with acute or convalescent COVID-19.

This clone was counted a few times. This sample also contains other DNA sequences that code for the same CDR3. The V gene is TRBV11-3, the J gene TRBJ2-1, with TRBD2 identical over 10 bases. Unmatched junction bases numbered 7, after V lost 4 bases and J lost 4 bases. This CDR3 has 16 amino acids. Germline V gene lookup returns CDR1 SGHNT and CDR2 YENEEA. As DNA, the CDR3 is TGTGCCAGCAGCTCGGGACTAGCGCGGCCTTACAATGAGCAGTTCTTC. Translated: CASSSGLARPYNEQFF.

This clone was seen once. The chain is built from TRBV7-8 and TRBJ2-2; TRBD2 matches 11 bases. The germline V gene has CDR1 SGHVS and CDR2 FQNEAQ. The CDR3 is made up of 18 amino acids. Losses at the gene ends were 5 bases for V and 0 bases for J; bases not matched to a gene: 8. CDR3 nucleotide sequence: TGTGCCAGCAGCCCAAAGGTAGCGGGAGGGGCGAACACCGGGGAGCTGTTTTTT. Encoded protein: CASSPKVAGGANTGELFF.

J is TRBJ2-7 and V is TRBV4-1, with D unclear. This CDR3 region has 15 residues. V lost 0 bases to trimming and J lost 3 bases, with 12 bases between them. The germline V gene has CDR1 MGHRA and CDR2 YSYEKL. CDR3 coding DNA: TGCGCCAGCAGCCAAGATATCCTCAGAGGCTACGAGCAGTACTTC. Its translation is CASSQDILRGYEQYF.

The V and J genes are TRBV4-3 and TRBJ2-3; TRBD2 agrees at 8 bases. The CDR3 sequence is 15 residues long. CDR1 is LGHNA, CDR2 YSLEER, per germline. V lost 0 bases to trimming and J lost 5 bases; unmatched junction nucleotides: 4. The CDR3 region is CASSQDGLAGDTQYF. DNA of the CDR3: TGCGCCAGCAGCCAAGATGGGCTAGCGGGAGATACGCAGTATTTT.

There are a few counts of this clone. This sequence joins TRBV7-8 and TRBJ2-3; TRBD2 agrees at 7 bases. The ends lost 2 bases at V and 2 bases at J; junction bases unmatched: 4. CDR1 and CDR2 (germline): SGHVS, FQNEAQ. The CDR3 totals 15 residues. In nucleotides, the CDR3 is TGTGCCAGCAGCTTAACGCTAGCGGTCACAGATACGCAGTATTTT. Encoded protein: CASSLTLAVTDTQYF.

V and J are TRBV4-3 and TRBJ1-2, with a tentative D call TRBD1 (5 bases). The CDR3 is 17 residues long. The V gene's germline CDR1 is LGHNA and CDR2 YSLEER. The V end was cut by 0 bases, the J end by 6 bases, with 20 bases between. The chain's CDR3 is CASSQEGLGLGSHGYTF. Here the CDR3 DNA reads TGCGCCAGCAGCCAAGAGGGGCTAGGCTTAGGTAGTCATGGCTACACCTTC.

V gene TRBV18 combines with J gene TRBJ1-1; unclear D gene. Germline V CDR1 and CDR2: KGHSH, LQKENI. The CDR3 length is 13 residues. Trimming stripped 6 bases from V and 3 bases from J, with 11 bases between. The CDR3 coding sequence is TGTGCCAGCTCGAGGGAACCCTACACTGAAGCTTTCTTT. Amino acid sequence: CASSREPYTEAFF.

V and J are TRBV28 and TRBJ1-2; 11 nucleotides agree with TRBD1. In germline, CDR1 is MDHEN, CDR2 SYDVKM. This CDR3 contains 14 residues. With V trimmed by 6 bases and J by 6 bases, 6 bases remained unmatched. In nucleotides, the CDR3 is TGTGCCAGCAGGGGACAGGGGGTGTTGGATGGCTACACCTTC. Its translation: CASRGQGVLDGYTF.

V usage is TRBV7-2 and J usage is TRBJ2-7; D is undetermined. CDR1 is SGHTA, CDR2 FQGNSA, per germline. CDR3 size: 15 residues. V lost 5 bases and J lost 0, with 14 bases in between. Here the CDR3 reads CASSGAPASSYEQYF. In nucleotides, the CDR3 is TGTGCCAGCAGCGGTGCCCCTGCGAGCTCCTACGAGCAGTACTTC. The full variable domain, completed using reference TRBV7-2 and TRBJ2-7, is GAGVSQSPSNKVTEKGKDVELRCDPISGHTALYWYRQSLGQGLEFLIYFQGNSAPDKSGLPSDRFSAERTGGSVSTLTIQRTQQEDSAVYLCASSGAPASSYEQYFGPGTRLTVT.

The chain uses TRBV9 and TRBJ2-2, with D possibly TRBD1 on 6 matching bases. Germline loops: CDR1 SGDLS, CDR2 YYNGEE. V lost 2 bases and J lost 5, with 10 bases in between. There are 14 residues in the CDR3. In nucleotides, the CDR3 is TGTGCCAGCAGCGTTCTCAGGGGTACCGGGGAGCTGTTTTTT. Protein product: CASSVLRGTGELFF. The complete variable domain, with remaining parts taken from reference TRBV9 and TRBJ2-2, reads DSGVTQTPKHLITATGQRVTLRCSPRSGDLSVYWYQQSLDQGLQFLIQYYNGEERAKGNILERFSAQQFPDLHSELNLSSLELGDSALYFCASSVLRGTGELFFGEGSRLTVL.